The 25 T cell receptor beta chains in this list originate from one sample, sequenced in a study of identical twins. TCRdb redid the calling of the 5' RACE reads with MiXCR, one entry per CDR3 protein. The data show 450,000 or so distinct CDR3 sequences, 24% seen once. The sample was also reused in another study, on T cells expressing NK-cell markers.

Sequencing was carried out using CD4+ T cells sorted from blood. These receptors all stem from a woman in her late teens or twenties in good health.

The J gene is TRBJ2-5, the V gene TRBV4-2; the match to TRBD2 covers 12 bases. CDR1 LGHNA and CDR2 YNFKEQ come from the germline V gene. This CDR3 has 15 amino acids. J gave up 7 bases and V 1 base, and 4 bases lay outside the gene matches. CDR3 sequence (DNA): TGTGCCAGCAGCCAAGGGACTAGCGGGATTAGGACCCAGTACTTC. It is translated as CASSQGTSGIRTQYF.

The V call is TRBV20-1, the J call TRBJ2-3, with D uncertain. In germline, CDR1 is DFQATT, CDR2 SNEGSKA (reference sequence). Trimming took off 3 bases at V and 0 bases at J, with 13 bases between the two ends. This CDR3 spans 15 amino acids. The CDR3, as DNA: TGCAGTGCTAGGCGTAGCAGCACTAGCACAGATACGCAGTATTTT. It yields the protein CSARRSSTSTDTQYF.

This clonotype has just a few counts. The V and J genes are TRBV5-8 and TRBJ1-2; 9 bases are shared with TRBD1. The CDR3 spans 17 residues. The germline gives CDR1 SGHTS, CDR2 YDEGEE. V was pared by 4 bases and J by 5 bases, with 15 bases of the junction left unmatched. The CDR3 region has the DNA TGTGCCAGCAGCACCCGAGGGACAGGGACTCTAGGATATGGCTACACCTTC. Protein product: CASSTRGTGTLGYGYTF. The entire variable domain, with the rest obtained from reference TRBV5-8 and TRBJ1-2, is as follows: EAGVTQSPTHLIKTRGQQATLRCSPISGHTSVYWYQQALGLGLQFLLWYDEGEERNRGNFPPRFSGRQFPNYSSELNVNALELEDSALYLCASSTRGTGTLGYGYTFGSGTRLTVV.

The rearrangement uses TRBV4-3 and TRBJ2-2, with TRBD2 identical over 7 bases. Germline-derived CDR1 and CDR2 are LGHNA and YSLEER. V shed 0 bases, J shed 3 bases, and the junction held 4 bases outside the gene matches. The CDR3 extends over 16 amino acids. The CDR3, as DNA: TGCGCCAGCAGCCAAGATCTTCGGGGGGACACCGGGGAGCTGTTTTTT. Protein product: CASSQDLRGDTGELFF.

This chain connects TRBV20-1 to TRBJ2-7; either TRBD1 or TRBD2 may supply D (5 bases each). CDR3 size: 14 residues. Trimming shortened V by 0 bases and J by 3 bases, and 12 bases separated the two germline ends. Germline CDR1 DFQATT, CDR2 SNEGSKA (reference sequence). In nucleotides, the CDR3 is TGCAGTGCTAGAGAGCCCGGGACCATCTACGAGCAGTACTTC. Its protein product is CSAREPGTIYEQYF.

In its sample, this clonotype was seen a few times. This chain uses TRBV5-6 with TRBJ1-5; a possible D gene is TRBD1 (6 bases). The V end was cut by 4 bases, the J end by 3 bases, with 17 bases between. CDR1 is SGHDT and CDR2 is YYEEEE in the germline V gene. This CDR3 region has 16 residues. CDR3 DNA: TGTGCCAGCAGCACTGGACAGCCGAATCCCAATCAGCCCCAGCATTTT. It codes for CASSTGQPNPNQPQHF.

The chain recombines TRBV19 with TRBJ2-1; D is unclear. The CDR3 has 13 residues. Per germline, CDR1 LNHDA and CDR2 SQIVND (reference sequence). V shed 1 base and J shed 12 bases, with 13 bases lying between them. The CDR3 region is CASSIGRKVGQFF. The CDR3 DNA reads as TGTGCCAGTAGTATAGGGAGAAAAGTAGGGCAGTTCTTC.

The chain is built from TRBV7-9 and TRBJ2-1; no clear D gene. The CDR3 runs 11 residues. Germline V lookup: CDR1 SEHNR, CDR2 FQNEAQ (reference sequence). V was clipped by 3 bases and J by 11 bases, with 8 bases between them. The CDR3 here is CASSLYEKQFF. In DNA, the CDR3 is TGTGCCAGCAGCTTGTACGAGAAGCAGTTCTTC.

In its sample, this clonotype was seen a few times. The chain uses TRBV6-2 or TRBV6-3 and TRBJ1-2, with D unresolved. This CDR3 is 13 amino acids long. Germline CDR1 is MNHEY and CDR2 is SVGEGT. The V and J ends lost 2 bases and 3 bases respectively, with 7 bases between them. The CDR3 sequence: CASSYHRDYGYTF. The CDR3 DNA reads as TGTGCCAGCAGTTACCATCGAGACTATGGCTACACCTTC.

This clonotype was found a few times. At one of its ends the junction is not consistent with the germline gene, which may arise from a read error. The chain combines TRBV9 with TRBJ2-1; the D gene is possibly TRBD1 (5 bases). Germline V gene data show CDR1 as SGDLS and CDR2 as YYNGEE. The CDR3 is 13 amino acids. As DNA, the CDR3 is TGTGCCAGCAGCGTAGAGCCGACAGTTTCTATGGTCTTC. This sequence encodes CASSVEPTVSMVF.

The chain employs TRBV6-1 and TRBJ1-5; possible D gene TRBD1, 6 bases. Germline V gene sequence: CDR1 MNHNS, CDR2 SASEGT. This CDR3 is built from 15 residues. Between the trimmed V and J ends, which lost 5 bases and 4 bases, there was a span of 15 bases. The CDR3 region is CASSRTGIPNQPQHF. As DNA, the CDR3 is TGTGCCAGCAGTCGAACAGGGATACCGAATCAGCCCCAGCATTTT.

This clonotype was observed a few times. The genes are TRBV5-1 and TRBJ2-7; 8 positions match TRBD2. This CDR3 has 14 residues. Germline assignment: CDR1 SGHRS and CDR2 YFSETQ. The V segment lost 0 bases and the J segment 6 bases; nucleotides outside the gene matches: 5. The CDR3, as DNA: TGCGCCAGCAGCTTGGCTGCAGCGGGAGCCGAGCAGTACTTC. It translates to CASSLAAAGAEQYF.

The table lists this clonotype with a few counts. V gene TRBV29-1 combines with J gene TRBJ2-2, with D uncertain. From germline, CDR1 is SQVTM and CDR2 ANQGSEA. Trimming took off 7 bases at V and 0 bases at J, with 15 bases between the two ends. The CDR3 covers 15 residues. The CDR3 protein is CSAKGNAANTGELFF. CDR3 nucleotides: TGCAGCGCAAAAGGGAACGCAGCGAACACCGGGGAGCTGTTTTTT.

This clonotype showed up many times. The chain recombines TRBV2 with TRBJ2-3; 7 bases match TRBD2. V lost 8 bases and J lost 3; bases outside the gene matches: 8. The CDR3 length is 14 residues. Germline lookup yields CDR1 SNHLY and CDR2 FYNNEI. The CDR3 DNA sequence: TGTGCCAGCGGACTCGCGGGGGTAACAGATACGCAGTATTTT. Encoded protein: CASGLAGVTDTQYF.

The CDR3 DNA reads TGCAGTGCTCGGAGCCAGTCGATCGGGGAGCTGTTTTTT. Its translation: CSARSQSIGELFF. This chain links TRBV20-1 with TRBJ2-2, with D unclear. Trimming stripped 5 bases from V and 7 bases from J, with 14 bases between. Germline V CDR1 and CDR2: DFQATT, SNEGSKA (reference sequence). The CDR3 runs 13 residues.

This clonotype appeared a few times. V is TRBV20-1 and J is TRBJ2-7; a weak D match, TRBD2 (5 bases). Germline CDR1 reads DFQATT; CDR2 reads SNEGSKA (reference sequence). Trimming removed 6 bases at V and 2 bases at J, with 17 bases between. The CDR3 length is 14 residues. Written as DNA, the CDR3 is TGCAGTGCGAGAATTGCAGGAGGCCCCTACGAGCAGTACTTC. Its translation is CSARIAGGPYEQYF.

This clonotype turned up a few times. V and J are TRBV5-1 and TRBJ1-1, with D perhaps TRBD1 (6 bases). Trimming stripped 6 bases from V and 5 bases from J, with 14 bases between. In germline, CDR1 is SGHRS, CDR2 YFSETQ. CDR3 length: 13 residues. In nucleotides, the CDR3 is TGCGCCAGCACGGCAGGGGCAGGTACTGAAGCTTTCTTT. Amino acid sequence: CASTAGAGTEAFF.

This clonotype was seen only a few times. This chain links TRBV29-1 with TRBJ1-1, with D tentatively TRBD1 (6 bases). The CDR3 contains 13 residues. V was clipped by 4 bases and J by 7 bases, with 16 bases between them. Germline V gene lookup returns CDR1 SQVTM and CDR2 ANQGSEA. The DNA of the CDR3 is TGCAGCGTTGTGACTCTCGGGACACATGAAGCTTTCTTT. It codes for CSVVTLGTHEAFF. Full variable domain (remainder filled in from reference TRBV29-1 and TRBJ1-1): SAVISQKPSRDICQRGTSLTIQCQVDSQVTMMFWYRQQPGQSLTLIATANQGSEATYESGFVIDKFPISRPNLTFSTLTVSNMSPEDSSIYLCSVVTLGTHEAFFGQGTRLTVV.

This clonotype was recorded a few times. CDR3 bases: TGTGCCAGCAGCGACAGGGGCCGCGTAAAGTACTTC. Translation gives CASSDRGRVKYF. This chain connects TRBV12-3 or TRBV12-4 to TRBJ2-5; TRBD1 matches at 8 bases. V was pared by 6 bases and J by 12 bases, with 9 bases of the junction left unmatched. The CDR3 runs 12 residues.

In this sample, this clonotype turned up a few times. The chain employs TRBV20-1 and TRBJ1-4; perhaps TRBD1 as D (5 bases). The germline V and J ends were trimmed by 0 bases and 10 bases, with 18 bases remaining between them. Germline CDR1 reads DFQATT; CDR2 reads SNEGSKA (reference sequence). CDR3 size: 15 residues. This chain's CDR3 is CSAREVEGRSGKLFF. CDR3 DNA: TGCAGTGCTAGAGAAGTAGAGGGGCGAAGTGGAAAACTGTTTTTT.

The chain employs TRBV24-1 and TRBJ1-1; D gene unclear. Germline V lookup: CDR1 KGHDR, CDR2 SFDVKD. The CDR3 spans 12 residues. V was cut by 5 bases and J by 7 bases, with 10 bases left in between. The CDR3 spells CATSVPRCEAFF. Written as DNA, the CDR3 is TGTGCCACCAGTGTCCCGAGGTGTGAAGCTTTCTTT.

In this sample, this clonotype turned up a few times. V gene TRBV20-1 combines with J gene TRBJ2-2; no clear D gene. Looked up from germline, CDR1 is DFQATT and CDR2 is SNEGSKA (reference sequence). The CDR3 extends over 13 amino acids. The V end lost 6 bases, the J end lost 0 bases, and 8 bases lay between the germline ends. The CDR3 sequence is CSAALTNTGELFF. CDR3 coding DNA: TGCAGTGCAGCCTTGACGAACACCGGGGAGCTGTTTTTT.

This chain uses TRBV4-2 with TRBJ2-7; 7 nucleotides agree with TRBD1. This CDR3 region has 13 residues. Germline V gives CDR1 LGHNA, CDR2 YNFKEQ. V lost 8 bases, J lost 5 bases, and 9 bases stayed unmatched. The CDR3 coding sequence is TGTGCCAGCGGGACAGCCAAGGGGAACGAGCAGTACTTC. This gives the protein CASGTAKGNEQYF.

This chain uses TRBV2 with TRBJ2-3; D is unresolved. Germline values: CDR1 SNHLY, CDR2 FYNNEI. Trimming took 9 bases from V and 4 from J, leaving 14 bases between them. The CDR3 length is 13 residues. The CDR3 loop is CARRRARADTQYF. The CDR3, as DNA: TGTGCCAGGAGAAGAGCTAGGGCAGATACGCAGTATTTT.

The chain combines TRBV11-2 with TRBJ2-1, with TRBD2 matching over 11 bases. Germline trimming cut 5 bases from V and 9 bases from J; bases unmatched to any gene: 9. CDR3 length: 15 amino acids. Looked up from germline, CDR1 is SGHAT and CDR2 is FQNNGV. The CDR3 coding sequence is TGTGCCAGCAGCGTTATAGCGGGGGGGCCCGGTGAGCAGTTCTTC. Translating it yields CASSVIAGGPGEQFF. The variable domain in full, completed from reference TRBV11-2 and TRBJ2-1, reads EAGVAQSPRYKIIEKRQSVAFWCNPISGHATLYWYQQILGQGPKLLIQFQNNGVVDDSQLPKDRFSAERLKGVDSTLKIQPAKLEDSAVYLCASSVIAGGPGEQFFGPGTRLTVL.